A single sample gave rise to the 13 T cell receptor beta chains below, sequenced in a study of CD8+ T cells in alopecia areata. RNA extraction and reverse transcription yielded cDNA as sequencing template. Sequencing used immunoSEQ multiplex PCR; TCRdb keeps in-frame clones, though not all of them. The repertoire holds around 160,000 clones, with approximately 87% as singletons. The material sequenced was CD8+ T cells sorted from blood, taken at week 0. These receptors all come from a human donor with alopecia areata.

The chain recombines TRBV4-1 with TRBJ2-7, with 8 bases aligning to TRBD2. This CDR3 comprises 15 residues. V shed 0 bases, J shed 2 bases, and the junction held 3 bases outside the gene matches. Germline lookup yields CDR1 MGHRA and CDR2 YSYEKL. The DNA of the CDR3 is TGCGCCAGCAGCCAAGAGGTAGCGGGACCCTACGAGCAGTACTTC. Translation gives CASSQEVAGPYEQYF.

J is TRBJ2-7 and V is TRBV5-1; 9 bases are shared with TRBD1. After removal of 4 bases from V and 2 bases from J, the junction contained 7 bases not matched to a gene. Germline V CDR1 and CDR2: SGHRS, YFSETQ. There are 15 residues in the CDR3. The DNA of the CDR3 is TGCGCCAGCAGCGCTACGACAGGGGGAGCCTACGAGCAGTACTTC. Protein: CASSATTGGAYEQYF. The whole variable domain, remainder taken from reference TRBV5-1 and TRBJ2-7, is KAGVTQTPRYLIKTRGQQVTLSCSPISGHRSVSWYQQTPGQGLQFLFEYFSETQRNKGNFPGRFSGRQFSNSRSEMNVSTLELGDSALYLCASSATTGGAYEQYFGPGTRLTVT.

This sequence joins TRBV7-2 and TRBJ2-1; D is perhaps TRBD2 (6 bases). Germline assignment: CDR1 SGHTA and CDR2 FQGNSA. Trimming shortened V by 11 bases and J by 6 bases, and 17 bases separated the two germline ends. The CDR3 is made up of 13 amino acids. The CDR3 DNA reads TGTGCCGCTAGACTAGTCTTTTTCAATGAGCAGTTCTTC. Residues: CAARLVFFNEQFF.

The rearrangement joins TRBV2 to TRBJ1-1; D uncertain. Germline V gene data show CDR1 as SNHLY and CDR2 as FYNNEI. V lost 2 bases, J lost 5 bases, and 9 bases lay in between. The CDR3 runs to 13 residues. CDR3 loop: CASSELGSTEAFF. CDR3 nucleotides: TGTGCCAGCAGTGAACTGGGGTCAACTGAAGCTTTCTTT.

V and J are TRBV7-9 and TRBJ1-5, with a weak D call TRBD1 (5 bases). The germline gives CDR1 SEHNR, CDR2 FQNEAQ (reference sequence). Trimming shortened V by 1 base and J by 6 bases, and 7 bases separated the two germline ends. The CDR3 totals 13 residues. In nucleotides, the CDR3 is TGTGCCAGCAGCTTAGGAGGGACTCAGCCCCAGCATTTT. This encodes CASSLGGTQPQHF.

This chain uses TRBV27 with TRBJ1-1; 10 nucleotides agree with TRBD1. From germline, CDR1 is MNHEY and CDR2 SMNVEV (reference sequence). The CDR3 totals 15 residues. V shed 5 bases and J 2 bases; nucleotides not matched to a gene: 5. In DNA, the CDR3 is TGTGCCAGCAGTCCCAGGACAGGGGGTAACACTGAAGCTTTCTTT. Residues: CASSPRTGGNTEAFF.

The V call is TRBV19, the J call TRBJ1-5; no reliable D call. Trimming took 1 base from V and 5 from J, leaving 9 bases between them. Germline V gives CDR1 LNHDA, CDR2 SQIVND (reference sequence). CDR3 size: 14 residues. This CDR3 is CASSIGGDDQPQHF. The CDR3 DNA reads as TGTGCCAGTAGTATAGGTGGGGATGATCAGCCCCAGCATTTT.

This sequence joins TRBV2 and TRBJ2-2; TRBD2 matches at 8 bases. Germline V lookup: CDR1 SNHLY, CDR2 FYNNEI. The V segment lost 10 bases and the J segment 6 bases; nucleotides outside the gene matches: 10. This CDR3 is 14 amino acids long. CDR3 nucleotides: TGTGCCACCCCCCGGGAGGGACTCTCCGGGGAGCTGTTTTTT. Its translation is CATPREGLSGELFF.

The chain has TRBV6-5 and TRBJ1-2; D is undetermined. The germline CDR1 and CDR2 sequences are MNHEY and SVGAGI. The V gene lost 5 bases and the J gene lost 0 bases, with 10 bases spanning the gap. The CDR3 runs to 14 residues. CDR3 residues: CASSIWSSNYGYTF. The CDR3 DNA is TGTGCCAGCAGTATATGGTCCTCTAACTATGGCTACACCTTC.

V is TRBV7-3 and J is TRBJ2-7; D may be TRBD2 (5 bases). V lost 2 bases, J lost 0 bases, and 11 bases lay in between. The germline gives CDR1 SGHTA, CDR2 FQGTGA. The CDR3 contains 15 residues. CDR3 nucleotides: TGTGCCAGCAGCTTAGAGGGCACTAGCTCCTACGAGCAGTACTTC. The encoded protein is CASSLEGTSSYEQYF.

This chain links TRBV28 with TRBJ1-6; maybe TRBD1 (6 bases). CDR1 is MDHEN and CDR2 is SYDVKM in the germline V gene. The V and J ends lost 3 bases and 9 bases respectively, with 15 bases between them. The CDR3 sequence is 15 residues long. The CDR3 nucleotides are TGTGCCAGCAGTTTGAGGGGGGTAGGTGGTTCACCCCTCCACTTT. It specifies CASSLRGVGGSPLHF.

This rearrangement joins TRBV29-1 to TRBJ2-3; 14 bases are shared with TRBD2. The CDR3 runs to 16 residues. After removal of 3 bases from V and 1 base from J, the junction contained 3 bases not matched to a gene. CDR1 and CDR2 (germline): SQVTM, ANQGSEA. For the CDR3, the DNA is TGCAGCGTTGAGGTGACTAGCGGGGGGGGCACAGATACGCAGTATTTT. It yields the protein CSVEVTSGGGTDTQYF.

The CDR3 bases are TGTGCCAGCAGCCCTCAGCGGTACCAAGAGACCCAGTACTTC. Translating it yields CASSPQRYQETQYF. V usage is TRBV7-9 and J usage is TRBJ2-5, with a tentative D call TRBD2 (5 bases). V was pared by 5 bases and J by 0 bases, with 10 bases between. The germline CDR1 and CDR2 sequences are SEHNR and FQNEAQ (reference sequence). The CDR3 covers 14 residues.